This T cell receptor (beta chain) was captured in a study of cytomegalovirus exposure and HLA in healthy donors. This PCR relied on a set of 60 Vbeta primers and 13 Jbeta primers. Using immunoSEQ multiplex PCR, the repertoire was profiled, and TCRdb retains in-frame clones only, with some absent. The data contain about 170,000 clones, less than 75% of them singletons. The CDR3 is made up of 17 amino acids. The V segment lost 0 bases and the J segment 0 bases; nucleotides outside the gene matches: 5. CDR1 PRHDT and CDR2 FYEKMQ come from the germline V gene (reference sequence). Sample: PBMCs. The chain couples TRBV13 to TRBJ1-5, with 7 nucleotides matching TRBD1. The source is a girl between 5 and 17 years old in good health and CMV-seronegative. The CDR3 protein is CASSLGRGGYSNQPQHF. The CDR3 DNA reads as TGTGCCAGCAGCTTAGGCCGAGGGGGCTATAGCAATCAGCCCCAGCATTTT. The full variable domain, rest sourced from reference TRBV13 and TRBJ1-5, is AAGVIQSPRHLIKEKRETATLKCYPIPRHDTVYWYQQGPGQDPQFLISFYEKMQSDKGSIPDRFSAQQFSDYHSELNMSSLELGDSALYFCASSLGRGGYSNQPQHFGDGTRLSIL.